This TCR beta chain was retrieved from a study of blood T cells in healthy people across ages. From germline, CDR1 is MNHEY and CDR2 SVGEGT. The trim removed 7 bases at V and 11 bases at J, leaving 10 bases unmatched. The CDR3 is 12 amino acids. The authors ran a second PCR of roughly 6 to 11 cycles using a sample-barcoded 5' primer and a J-beta primer mix. TCRdb fed the 5' RACE reads into MiXCR, producing one record per CDR3 protein. The sample holds about 1.7 million distinct CDR3 sequences, over 25% seen once. Worth noting for this clonotype: Its matching antigen is unknown.

Whole-study results and caveats: As age increased, TCR beta diversity per million T cells fell in a roughly linear fashion.

This TCR was recovered from a woman between 25 and 40 years old in good health. Sequenced: blood. The V gene is TRBV6-2 or TRBV6-3, the J gene TRBJ2-5, with TRBD1 identical over 7 bases. The CDR3 protein is CASNHRGNEQYF. The CDR3 bases are TGTGCCAGCAATCACAGGGGTAATGAGCAGTACTTC.